This T cell receptor (beta chain) appears in the sequencing data of a study of blood T cell repertoires in COVID-19. Adults between about 18 and 89 years of age took part from more than 20 US areas. TCRdb's copy holds only in-frame clones and misses some; the assay was immunoSEQ multiplex PCR. The table lists fewer than 250,000 clones, roughly 80% of them singletons, with about 3.9% in the top ten. The CDR3 covers 18 residues. With 1 base clipped from V and 3 bases from J, the junction kept 7 bases outside the gene matches. Germline-derived CDR1 and CDR2 are MNHNS and SASEGT. V usage is TRBV6-1 and J usage is TRBJ2-2, with 11 nucleotides matching TRBD2. The specimen was PBMCs or T cells enriched from blood (not recorded which). The sequence was obtained from a woman in her thirties or forties who had been exposed to COVID-19. CDR3 DNA: TGTGCCAGCAGTGAAGGGTCTAGCGGGGGGCGGTACACCGGGGAGCTGTTTTTT. It is translated as CASSEGSSGGRYTGELFF.